The clone carrying this T cell receptor beta chain was observed a few times. What it binds is unknown. One entry per CDR3 protein, called by TCRdb with MiXCR from the RT-PCR reads. The table shows 700,000 to 800,000 distinct CDR3 sequences, with about 18% occurring only once. This sample stems from a study of response to subunit inactivated influenza vaccine. Study results and limitations: The authors put forward the suggestion that each seasonal influenza vaccination may bring in only a limited number of new T cells.

Germline V lookup: CDR1 DFQATT, CDR2 SNEGSKA (reference sequence). CDR3 length equals 14 residues. V gave up 2 bases and J gave up 1 base, with 12 bases separating them. The sequencing used PBMCs from blood, collected approximately 5 days after vaccination. V usage is TRBV20-1 and J usage is TRBJ2-7, with unresolved D. The source is a man aged 45-60 years who received an inactivated influenza vaccine. Written as DNA, the CDR3 is TGCAGTGCTAGATCTGGCACTGCGTCCTACGAGCAGTACTTC. As protein: CSARSGTASYEQYF.